This T cell receptor (beta chain) was sequenced for a study of blood T cell repertoires in COVID-19. About the study: From the United States, Italy and Spain came samples of acute and convalescent COVID-19. In each case, the material was cDNA or gDNA derived from T cells, B-cell-depleted T cells, or PBMCs.

Some clones are missing from TCRdb's copy, which holds only in-frame ones; the method was immunoSEQ multiplex PCR. The table records around 190,000 clones, about four fifths of them present only once. This CDR3 is built from 13 residues. Trimming shortened V by 9 bases and J by 3 bases, and 11 bases separated the two germline ends. The V gene's germline CDR1 is LNHDA and CDR2 SQIVND (reference sequence). The receptor was isolated from a woman aged 55-70 years with COVID-19, enrolled during active disease. This rearrangement joins TRBV19 to TRBJ1-4, with a possible D match to TRBD1 (5 bases). Sequenced input: peripheral blood. CDR3: CARGDSSNEKLFF. The DNA for the CDR3 is TGTGCCAGAGGAGACAGTTCTAATGAAAAACTGTTTTTT.